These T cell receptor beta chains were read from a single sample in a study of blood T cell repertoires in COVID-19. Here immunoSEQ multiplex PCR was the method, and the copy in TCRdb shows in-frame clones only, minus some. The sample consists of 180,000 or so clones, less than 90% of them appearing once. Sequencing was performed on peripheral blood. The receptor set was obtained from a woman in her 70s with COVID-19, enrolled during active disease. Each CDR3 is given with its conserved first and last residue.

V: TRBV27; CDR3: CASSIIRGLAGGPRDTQYF
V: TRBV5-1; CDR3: CASSQLAGVNSEQYF
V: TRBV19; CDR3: CASSITSGSITGELFF
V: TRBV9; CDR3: CASSVAARRAGATDTQYF
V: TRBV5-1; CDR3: CASSDYRQGSTGELFF
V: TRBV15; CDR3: CATRGGGLDYGYTF
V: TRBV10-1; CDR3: CASSGDRGTLHTGELFF
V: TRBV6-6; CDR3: CASTLGVRHTEAFF
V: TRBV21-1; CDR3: CASTSQGSMNTEAFF
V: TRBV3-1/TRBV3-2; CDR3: CASSLKQGTYGYTF
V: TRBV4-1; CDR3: CASSHSLAGDSTDTQYF
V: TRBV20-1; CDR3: CSASRGNEQFF
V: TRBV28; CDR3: CASSSQGAGKTGELFF
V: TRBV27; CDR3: CASSLYTWTGTNAADTQYF
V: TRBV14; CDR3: CASSQGTGVSYEQYF
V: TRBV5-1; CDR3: CASSLPGTDTQYF
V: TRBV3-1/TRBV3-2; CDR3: CASTPWRGAGGRETQYF
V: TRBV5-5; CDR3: CASSLLTGVNGQPQHF
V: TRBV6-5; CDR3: CASSRGNTIYF
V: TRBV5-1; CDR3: CASRGDRVDEKLFF
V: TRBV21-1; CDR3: CASSKARQTEQYF
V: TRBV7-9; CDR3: CASSPSQGVYEQYF
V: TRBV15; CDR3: CATSRTRQNQPQHF
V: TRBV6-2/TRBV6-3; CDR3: CASSYSSLNWGYTF
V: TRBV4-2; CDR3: CASSQDRAGGGNEQFF
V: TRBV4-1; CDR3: CASSQDTGNWVSGRINEQFF
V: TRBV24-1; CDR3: CATSESGSQETQYF
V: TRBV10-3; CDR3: CAISAGLGGSDTQYF
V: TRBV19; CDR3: CASSMGPRSGTEAFF
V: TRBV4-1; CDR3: CASSQDMGQADAGELFF
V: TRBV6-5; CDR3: CASRTGAANTGELFF
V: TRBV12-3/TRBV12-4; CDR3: CASSFLDTQYF
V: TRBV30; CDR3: CAWRTRSTDTQYF
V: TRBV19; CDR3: CASSVDRANQPQHF
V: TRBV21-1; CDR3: CASSNRDRESPLHF
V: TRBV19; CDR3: CASTIQGWGEVGEAFF
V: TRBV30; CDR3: CAWSPPKVAGKSGEQFF
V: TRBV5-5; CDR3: CASSFSPIGSNAYEQYF
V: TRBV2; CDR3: CASRRQSNSPLHF
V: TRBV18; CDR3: CASSRRDRDYEQYF
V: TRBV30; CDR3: CALVGPTKNEKLFF
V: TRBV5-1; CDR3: CASSFRPASGFEAFF
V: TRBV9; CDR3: CASSVEGAVSTDTQYF
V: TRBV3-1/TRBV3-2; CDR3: CASRRSGVNTGELFF
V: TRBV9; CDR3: CASSPRGVLNEKLFF
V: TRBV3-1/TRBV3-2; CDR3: CASSQSGTVEAFF
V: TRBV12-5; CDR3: CASGLASSGANVLTF
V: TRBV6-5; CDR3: CASSLDRANTEAFF
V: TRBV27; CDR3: CASSYRDNTGELFF
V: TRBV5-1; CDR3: CASSLRRGGPETQYF
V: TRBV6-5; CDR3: CASSRRQGNQPQHF
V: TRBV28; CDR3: CASSLGTPNQPQHF
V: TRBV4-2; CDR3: CASSPGLAGGVGETQYF
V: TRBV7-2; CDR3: CASSLAGAGEKLFF
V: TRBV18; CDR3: CASSTEGAGQPQHF
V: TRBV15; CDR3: CATSRGGTGDEQYF
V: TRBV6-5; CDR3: CASTEGHGELFF
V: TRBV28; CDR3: CASNPQAGPGSTEAFF